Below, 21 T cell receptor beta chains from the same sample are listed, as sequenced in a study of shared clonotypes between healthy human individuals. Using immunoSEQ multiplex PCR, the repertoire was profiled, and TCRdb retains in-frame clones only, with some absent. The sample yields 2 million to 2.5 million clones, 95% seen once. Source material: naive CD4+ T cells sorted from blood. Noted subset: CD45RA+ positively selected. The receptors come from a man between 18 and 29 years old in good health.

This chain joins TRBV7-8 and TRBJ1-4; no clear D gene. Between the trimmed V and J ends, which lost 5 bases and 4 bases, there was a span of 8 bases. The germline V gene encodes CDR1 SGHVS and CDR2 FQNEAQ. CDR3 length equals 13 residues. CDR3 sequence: CASSRAINEKLFF. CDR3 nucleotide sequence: TGTGCCAGCAGCAGGGCGATTAATGAAAAACTGTTTTTT.

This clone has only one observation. CDR3 coding DNA: TGTGCCAGCTCACCGAACCGAGGAAAATCCCCAGAGGGCTACACCTTC. Translating gives CASSPNRGKSPEGYTF. The gene calls are TRBV18 and TRBJ1-2; D remains unclear. V was trimmed by 3 bases and J by 8 bases, leaving 22 bases between them. Per the germline V gene, CDR1 is KGHSH and CDR2 is LQKENI. CDR3 length: 16 residues.

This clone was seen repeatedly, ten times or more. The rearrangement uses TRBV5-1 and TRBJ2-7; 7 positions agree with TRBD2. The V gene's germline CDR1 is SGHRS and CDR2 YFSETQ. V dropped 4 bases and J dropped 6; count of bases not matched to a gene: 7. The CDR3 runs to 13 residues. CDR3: CASSIAGNSEQYF. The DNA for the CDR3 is TGCGCCAGCAGCATAGCGGGTAATAGCGAGCAGTACTTC.

DNA for the CDR3: TGTGCTAGTGGTTTGGTACTGGCACCTTCCTACGAGCAGTACTTC. As protein: CASGLVLAPSYEQYF. The chain couples TRBV12-5 to TRBJ2-7, with D unresolved. The V end lost 0 bases, the J end lost 1 base, and 10 bases lay between the germline ends. Germline V gene data show CDR1 as LGHNT and CDR2 as FRNRAP. This CDR3 is built from 15 residues.

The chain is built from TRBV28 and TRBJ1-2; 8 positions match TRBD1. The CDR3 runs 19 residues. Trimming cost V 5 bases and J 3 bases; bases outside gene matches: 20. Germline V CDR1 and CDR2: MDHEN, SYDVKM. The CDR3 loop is CASSGRGGTGRRLDYGYTF. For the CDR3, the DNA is TGTGCCAGCAGTGGACGCGGGGGGACAGGACGAAGACTAGACTATGGCTACACCTTC.

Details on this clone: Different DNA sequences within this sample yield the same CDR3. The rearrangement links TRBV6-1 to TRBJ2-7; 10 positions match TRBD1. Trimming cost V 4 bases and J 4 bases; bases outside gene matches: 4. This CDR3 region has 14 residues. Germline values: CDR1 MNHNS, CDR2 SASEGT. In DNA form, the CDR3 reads TGTGCCAGCAGTGTCGGGACAGGGGTTTACGAGCAGTACTTC. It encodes CASSVGTGVYEQYF.

CDR3 amino acids: CACPLGNYGYTF. The CDR3 DNA follows: TGTGCCTGCCCCCTTGGGAACTATGGCTACACCTTC. The chain has TRBV30 and TRBJ1-2; D is unclear. The CDR3 length is 12 residues. The germline V gene encodes CDR1 GTSNPN and CDR2 SVGIG (reference sequence). V was cut by 6 bases and J by 2 bases, with 10 bases left in between.

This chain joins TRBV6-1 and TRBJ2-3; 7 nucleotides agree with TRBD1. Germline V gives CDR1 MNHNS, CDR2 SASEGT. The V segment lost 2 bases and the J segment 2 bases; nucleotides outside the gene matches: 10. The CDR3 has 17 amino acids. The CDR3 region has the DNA TGTGCCAGCAGTGAAATCCTACAGGGGCTCGTCACAGATACGCAGTATTTT. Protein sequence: CASSEILQGLVTDTQYF.

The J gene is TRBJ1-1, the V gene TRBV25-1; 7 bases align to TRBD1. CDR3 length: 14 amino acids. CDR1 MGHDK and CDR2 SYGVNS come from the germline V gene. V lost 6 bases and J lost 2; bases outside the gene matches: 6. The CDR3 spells CASSLQGTNTEAFF. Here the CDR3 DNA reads TGTGCCAGCAGCCTACAGGGGACCAACACTGAAGCTTTCTTT.

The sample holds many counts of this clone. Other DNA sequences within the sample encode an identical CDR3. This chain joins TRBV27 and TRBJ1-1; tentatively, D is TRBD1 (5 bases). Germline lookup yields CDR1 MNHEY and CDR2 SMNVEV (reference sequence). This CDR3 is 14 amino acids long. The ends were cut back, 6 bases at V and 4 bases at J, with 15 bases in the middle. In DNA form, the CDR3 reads TGTGCCAGCAGACGGACGGGGGGAGGCACTGAAGCTTTCTTT. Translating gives CASRRTGGGTEAFF.

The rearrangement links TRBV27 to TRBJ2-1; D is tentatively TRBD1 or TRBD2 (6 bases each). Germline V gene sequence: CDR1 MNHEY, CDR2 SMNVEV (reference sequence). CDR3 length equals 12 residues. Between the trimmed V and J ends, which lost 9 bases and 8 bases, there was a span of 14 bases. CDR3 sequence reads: CASNRGADEQFF. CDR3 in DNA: TGTGCCAGTAATAGGGGGGCCGATGAGCAGTTCTTC.

The CDR3 DNA reads TGTGCCAGCAGCTCCGACAGGGGGCCGATATACGAGCAGTACTTC. Amino acid sequence: CASSSDRGPIYEQYF. The V and J genes are TRBV7-2 and TRBJ2-7; TRBD1 matches 10 bases. Germline CDR1 is SGHTA and CDR2 is FQGNSA. The CDR3 loop spans 15 amino acids. The V gene end was trimmed by 4 bases and the J gene end by 4 bases; junction bases not matched to a gene: 7.

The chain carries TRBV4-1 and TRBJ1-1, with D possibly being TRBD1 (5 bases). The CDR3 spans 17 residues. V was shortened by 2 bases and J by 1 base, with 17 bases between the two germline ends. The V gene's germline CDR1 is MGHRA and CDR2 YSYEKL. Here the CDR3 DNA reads TGCGCCAGCAGCCAACATCGGACCGGGACGGGGAACACTGAAGCTTTCTTT. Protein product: CASSQHRTGTGNTEAFF.

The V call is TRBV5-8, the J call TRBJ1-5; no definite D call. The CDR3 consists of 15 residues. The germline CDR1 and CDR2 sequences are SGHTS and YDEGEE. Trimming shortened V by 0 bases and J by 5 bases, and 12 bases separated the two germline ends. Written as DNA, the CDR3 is TGTGCCAGCAGCTTGGATCGGCTTCAGGATCAGCCCCAGCATTTT. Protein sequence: CASSLDRLQDQPQHF.

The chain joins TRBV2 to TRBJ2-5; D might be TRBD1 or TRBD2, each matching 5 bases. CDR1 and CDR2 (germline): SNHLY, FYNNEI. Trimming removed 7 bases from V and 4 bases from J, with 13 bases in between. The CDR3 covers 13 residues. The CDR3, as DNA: TGTGCCAGCATGCAGGGTGAGGGAGAGACCCAGTACTTC. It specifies CASMQGEGETQYF.

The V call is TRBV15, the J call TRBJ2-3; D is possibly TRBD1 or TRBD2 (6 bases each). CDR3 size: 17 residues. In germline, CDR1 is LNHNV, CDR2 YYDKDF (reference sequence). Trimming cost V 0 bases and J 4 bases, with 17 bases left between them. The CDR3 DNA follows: TGTGCCACCAGCAGAGAGTCCATGGGGGGCCTGCCAGATACGCAGTATTTT. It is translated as CATSRESMGGLPDTQYF.

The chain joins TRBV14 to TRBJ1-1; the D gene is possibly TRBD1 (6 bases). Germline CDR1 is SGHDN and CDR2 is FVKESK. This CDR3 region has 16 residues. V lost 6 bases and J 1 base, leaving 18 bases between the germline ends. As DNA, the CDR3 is TGTGCCAGCAGTAGGGCAGGGGTTTCCTCGAACACTGAAGCTTTCTTT. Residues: CASSRAGVSSNTEAFF.

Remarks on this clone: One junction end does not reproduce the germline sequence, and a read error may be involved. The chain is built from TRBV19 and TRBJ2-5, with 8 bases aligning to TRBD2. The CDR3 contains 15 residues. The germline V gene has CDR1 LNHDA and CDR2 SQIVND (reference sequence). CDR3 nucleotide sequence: TGTGCTAGTAAGCCGGGGGGGTTCGGTGGGGAGACCCAGTACTTC. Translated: CASKPGGFGGETQYF.

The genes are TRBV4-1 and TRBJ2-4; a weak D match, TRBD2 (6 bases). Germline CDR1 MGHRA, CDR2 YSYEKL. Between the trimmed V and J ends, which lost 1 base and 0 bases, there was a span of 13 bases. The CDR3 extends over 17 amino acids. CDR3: CASSQVGTVLAKNIQYF. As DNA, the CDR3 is TGCGCCAGCAGCCAAGTGGGGACTGTACTAGCCAAAAACATTCAGTACTTC.

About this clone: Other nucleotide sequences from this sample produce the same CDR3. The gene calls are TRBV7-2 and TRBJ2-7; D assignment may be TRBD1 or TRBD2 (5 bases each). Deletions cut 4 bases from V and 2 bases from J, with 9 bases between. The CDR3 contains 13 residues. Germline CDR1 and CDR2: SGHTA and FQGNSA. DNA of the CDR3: TGTGCCAGCAGCTCCGGGACCACCTACGAGCAGTACTTC. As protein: CASSSGTTYEQYF.

CDR3 loop: CASSAEGLGEKLFF. In DNA, the CDR3 is TGTGCCAGCAGCGCTGAGGGACTAGGTGAAAAACTGTTTTTT. This rearrangement joins TRBV2 to TRBJ1-4, with D tentatively TRBD1 (5 bases). The V end was cut by 6 bases, the J end by 7 bases, with 15 bases between. Germline lookup yields CDR1 SNHLY and CDR2 FYNNEI. The CDR3 runs 14 residues.